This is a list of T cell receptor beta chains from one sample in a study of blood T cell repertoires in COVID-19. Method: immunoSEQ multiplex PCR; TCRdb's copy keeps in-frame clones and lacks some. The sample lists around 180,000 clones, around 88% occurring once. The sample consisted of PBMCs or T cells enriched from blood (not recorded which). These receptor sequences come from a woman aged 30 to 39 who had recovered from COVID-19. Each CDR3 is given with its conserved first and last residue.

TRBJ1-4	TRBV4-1	CASSLAPTNEKLFF
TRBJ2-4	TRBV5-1	CASSLGTQSPIQNIQYF
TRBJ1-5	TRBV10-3	CAISVERNQPQHF
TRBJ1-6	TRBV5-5	CASSGQSYNSPLHF
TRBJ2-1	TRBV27	CASSSPGTSAYNEQFF
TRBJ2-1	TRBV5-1	CASSLTTSGNEQFF
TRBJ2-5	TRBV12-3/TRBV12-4	CASTQGETQYF
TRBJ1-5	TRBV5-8	CASSPGQGGQPQHF
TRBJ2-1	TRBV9	CASSPDNEQFF
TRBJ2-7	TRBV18	CASSPPEGTERNYEQYF
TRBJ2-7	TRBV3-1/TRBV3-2	CASSQDLLTSGRLYEQYF
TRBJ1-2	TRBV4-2	CASSDREMFGYTF
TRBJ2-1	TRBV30	CAWSVTLQGEQFF
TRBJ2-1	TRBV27	CAGMNREGLHEQFF
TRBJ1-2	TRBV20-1	CSASGGNGHSSDGYTF
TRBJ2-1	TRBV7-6	CASSLETGRYNEQFF
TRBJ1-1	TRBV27	CASREGTEAFF
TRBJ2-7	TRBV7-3	CASSPGQVHEQYF
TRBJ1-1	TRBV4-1	CASSQDRNGITEAFF
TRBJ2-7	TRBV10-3	CAISEAGTGAYEQYF
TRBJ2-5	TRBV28	CASSVQGLAASKETQYF
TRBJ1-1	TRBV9	CASSVGTAEAFF
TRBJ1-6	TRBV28	CASTQASSYNSPLHF
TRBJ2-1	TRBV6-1	CASSEEAGGHEQFF
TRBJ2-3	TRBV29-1	CSVVVYGDTQYF
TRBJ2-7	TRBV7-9	CASSLEDRGHYEQYF
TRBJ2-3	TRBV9	CASSTGLFATDTQYF
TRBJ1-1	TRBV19	CASRVETGAMMYTEAFF
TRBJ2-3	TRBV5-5	CASSLPGVGGDTQYF
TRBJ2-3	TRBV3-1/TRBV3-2	CASSQNRGGTDDEIDTQYF
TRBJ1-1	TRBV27	CASSWGHHTEAFF
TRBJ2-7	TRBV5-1	CASSTTTGADEQYF
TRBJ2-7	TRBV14	CASSQGTSLEYEQYF
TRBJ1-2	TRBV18	CASSPGDGYTF
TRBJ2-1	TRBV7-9	CASSASGGNGNEQFF
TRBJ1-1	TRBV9	CASSPTANTEAFF
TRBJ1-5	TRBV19	CASSIAGGQPQHF
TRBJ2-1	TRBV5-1	CASSLPSGYNEQFF
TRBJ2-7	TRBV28	CASHKTSVVYEQYF
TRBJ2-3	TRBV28	CASRPGVQYTDTQYF
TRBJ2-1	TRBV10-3	CAILGTRNNEQFF
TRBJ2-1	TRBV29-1	CSVGSGLGPYNEQFF